Reported below is one T cell receptor beta chain. Two negative PCRs, clearance, or symptom resolution were required of recovered Cohort 3 donors. CDR1 is KGHSH and CDR2 is LQKENI in the germline V gene. CDR3 size: 16 residues. Trimming at V came to 4 bases and at J to 3 bases, leaving 8 bases not matched to a gene. These data come from a study of blood T cell repertoires in COVID-19. Whole-study context: Sites across the United States, Italy and Spain contributed samples from acute and convalescent COVID-19. Nucleic acid was either cDNA or gDNA, and it came from T cells, B-cell-depleted T cells, or PBMCs.

This table comes from immunoSEQ multiplex PCR, and its TCRdb copy is limited to in-frame clones, with some not included. The repertoire has more than 200,000 clones, around 84% of them found once; the top ten carry 1.5% to 2%. The sample taken for sequencing was PBMCs or T cells enriched from blood (not recorded which). This TCR came from a woman aged 45 to 65 who had recovered from COVID-19. The chain uses TRBV18 and TRBJ2-2; 7 nucleotides match TRBD2. CDR3 coding DNA: TGTGCCAGCTCACAATCGACTAGCTGGGACACCGGGGAGCTGTTTTTT. It yields the protein CASSQSTSWDTGELFF.